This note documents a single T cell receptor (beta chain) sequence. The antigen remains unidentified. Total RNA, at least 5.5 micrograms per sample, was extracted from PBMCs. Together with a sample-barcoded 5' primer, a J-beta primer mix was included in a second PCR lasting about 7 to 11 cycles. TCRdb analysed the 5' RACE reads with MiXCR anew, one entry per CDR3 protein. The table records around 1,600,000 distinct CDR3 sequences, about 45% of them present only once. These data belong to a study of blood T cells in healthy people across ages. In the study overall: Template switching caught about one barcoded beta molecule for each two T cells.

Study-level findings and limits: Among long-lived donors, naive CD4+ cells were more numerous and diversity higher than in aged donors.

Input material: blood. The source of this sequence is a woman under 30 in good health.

This chain's CDR3 is CASSSYRQYQETQYF. DNA of the CDR3: TGTGCCAGCAGTTCATATAGACAGTACCAAGAGACCCAGTACTTC. The chain carries TRBV12-3 or TRBV12-4 and TRBJ2-5; TRBD1 is a possible D gene (5 bases). Trimming removed 4 bases at V and 0 bases at J, with 12 bases between. The CDR3 is made up of 15 amino acids.